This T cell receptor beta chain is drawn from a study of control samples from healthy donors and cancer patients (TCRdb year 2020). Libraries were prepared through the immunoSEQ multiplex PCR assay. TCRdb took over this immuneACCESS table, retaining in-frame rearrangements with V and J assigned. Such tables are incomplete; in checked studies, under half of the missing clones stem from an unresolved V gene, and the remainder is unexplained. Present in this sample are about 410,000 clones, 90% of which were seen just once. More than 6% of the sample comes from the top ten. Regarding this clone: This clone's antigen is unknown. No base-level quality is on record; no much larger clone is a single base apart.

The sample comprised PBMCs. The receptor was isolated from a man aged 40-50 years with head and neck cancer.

The nucleotide sequence is TGTGCCAGTAGTATGGTGACTAGGCTCAATGAGCAGTTCTTC. Translated, it gives CASSMVTRLNEQFF. The chain joins TRBV19 to TRBJ2-1; D gene: possibly TRBD2, on 6 matching bases. The CDR3 runs 14 residues from the cysteine to the phenylalanine. The read is trimmed to its CDR3 DNA, 42 bases read in frame from base 1. CDR1 and CDR2, looked up from the germline V gene (reference sequence), are LNHDA and SQIVND. Trimming removed 3 bases from V and 6 bases from J, leaving 12 bases between the germline ends. Outside the CDR3, residues come from the reference TRBV19 and TRBJ2-1 proteins, so the full variable domain is: DGGITQSPKYLFRKEGQNVTLSCEQNLNHDAMYWYRQDPGQGLRLIYYSQIVNDFQKGDIAEGYSVSREKKESFPLTVTSAQKNPTAFYLCASSMVTRLNEQFFGPGTRLTVL.